A selection of T cell receptor beta chains follows, all from one sample in a study of T cells expressing NK-cell markers. From its re-call of the 5' RACE reads, TCRdb lists each CDR3 protein once, without DNA. The sample's table shows 500,000 to 600,000 distinct CDR3 sequences. The sample taken for sequencing was blood T cells: a sorted CD56 or NKG2C T cell subset, CD4+ or CD8+ T cells, or bulk PBMC T cells (not recorded which). These receptors came from a man aged 18 to 30 in good health. Each CDR3 is given with its conserved first and last residue. Fields, in order: J gene, V gene, CDR3 protein.

J gene: TRBJ2-7; V gene: TRBV7-2; CDR3 protein: CASSRGLIREQYF
J gene: TRBJ2-3; V gene: TRBV4-3; CDR3 protein: CASSQDSGSGSWDTQYF
J gene: TRBJ2-2; V gene: TRBV24-1; CDR3 protein: CATSDSRRSGTGELFF
J gene: TRBJ2-1; V gene: TRBV25-1; CDR3 protein: CASSARSGTPYNEQFF
J gene: TRBJ2-1; V gene: TRBV6-5; CDR3 protein: CASSYPTSGNEQFF
J gene: TRBJ2-5; V gene: TRBV12-3/TRBV12-4; CDR3 protein: CASNGQGQETQYF
J gene: TRBJ2-3; V gene: TRBV5-5; CDR3 protein: CASSRWESSTDTQYF
J gene: TRBJ2-1; V gene: TRBV7-9; CDR3 protein: CASSPTSGEQFF
J gene: TRBJ2-1; V gene: TRBV4-2; CDR3 protein: CASSLPGQGSALANYNEQFF
J gene: TRBJ2-1; V gene: TRBV20-1; CDR3 protein: CSARSTGLGEQFF
J gene: TRBJ2-5; V gene: TRBV24-1; CDR3 protein: CATSLGGFGETQYF
J gene: TRBJ2-1; V gene: TRBV20-1; CDR3 protein: CSARDPNSGRLYNEQFF
J gene: TRBJ2-1; V gene: TRBV27; CDR3 protein: CASSRLPRGGNEQFF
J gene: TRBJ2-3; V gene: TRBV7-7; CDR3 protein: CASSTRTSGTRGLTDTQYF
J gene: TRBJ1-2; V gene: TRBV5-1; CDR3 protein: CASSLEAGADYGYTF
J gene: TRBJ1-1; V gene: TRBV7-8; CDR3 protein: CASSVSKPNTEAFF
J gene: TRBJ1-2; V gene: TRBV20-1; CDR3 protein: CSAIADLPNGYTF
J gene: TRBJ2-5; V gene: TRBV20-1; CDR3 protein: CSASSGRTLETQYF
J gene: TRBJ2-3; V gene: TRBV5-1; CDR3 protein: CASNSLGLAGTDTQYF
J gene: TRBJ2-5; V gene: TRBV7-9; CDR3 protein: CASSAGTIQETQYF
J gene: TRBJ2-4; V gene: TRBV2; CDR3 protein: CASSGRQGADIQYF
J gene: TRBJ1-5; V gene: TRBV6-4; CDR3 protein: CASSRGDRFSNQPQHF
J gene: TRBJ2-2; V gene: TRBV27; CDR3 protein: CASSPWGGELFF
J gene: TRBJ2-7; V gene: TRBV7-9; CDR3 protein: CASSLADGGLIYEQYF
J gene: TRBJ2-1; V gene: TRBV11-1; CDR3 protein: CASSPPQVLSYNEQFF
J gene: TRBJ2-2; V gene: TRBV6-5; CDR3 protein: CASSGLPGLAGSGELFF
J gene: TRBJ2-7; V gene: TRBV6-1; CDR3 protein: CASRRTSAYEQYF
J gene: TRBJ2-7; V gene: TRBV3-1; CDR3 protein: CASSQVLAGEQYF
J gene: TRBJ2-3; V gene: TRBV10-3; CDR3 protein: CAIRQGYDTQYF
J gene: TRBJ2-4; V gene: TRBV9; CDR3 protein: CASSPTMSGMNIQYF
J gene: TRBJ2-2; V gene: TRBV5-1; CDR3 protein: CASSSWTATGELFF
J gene: TRBJ2-1; V gene: TRBV5-1; CDR3 protein: CASQRRETRNEQFF
J gene: TRBJ1-4; V gene: TRBV5-1; CDR3 protein: CASSLAPSLNEKLFF
J gene: TRBJ2-7; V gene: TRBV15; CDR3 protein: CATSRLGYEQYF
J gene: TRBJ2-1; V gene: TRBV4-1; CDR3 protein: CASSVRAGGPKNNEQFF
J gene: TRBJ2-1; V gene: TRBV12-3/TRBV12-4; CDR3 protein: CASRKGSSGLSSYNEQFF
J gene: TRBJ2-5; V gene: TRBV24-1; CDR3 protein: CATSELGQGQETQYF
J gene: TRBJ2-5; V gene: TRBV12-3/TRBV12-4; CDR3 protein: CASSSIRVETQYF
J gene: TRBJ1-5; V gene: TRBV18; CDR3 protein: CASSPRERGQPQHF
J gene: TRBJ2-3; V gene: TRBV20-1; CDR3 protein: CSAAPRYSGRMASTDTQYF
J gene: TRBJ2-2; V gene: TRBV14; CDR3 protein: CASSPSGGGPNTGELFF
J gene: TRBJ2-2; V gene: TRBV12-5; CDR3 protein: CASGLDITGELFF
J gene: TRBJ2-1; V gene: TRBV16; CDR3 protein: CASSQKAQGGYEQFF
J gene: TRBJ2-7; V gene: TRBV27; CDR3 protein: CASSFTQGRVVQQQYF
J gene: TRBJ2-7; V gene: TRBV7-9; CDR3 protein: CASSSIQTYEQYF
J gene: TRBJ2-1; V gene: TRBV6-1; CDR3 protein: CASRRTGPYNEQFF
J gene: TRBJ1-1; V gene: TRBV5-1; CDR3 protein: CASSSLDRGRHTEAFF
J gene: TRBJ2-7; V gene: TRBV6-1; CDR3 protein: CASSRRAGQGSYEQYF